These 21 T cell receptor beta chains were sequenced from one sample in a study of cytomegalovirus exposure and HLA in healthy donors. Amplification used 60 Vbeta primers and 13 Jbeta primers. Sequencing was performed with immunoSEQ multiplex PCR; in TCRdb, only in-frame clones are kept and a portion is missing. This table holds roughly 52,000 clones, around 62% found once. The sample consisted of PBMCs. Every receptor here comes from a human donor in good health.

V gene TRBV5-5 combines with J gene TRBJ1-5; D uncertain. This CDR3 contains 16 residues. V gave up 3 bases and J gave up 1 base, with 14 bases separating them. Germline assignment: CDR1 SGHKS and CDR2 YYEKEE (reference sequence). CDR3 sequence reads: CASSSLGFGSNQPQHF. As DNA, the CDR3 is TGTGCCAGCAGCTCCCTCGGGTTTGGGAGCAATCAGCCCCAGCATTTT. The whole variable domain, filled in from reference TRBV5-5 and TRBJ1-5, reads DAGVTQSPTHLIKTRGQQVTLRCSPISGHKSVSWYQQVLGQGPQFIFQYYEKEERGRGNFPDRFSARQFPNYSSELNVNALLLGDSALYLCASSSLGFGSNQPQHFGDGTRLSIL.

V usage is TRBV19 and J usage is TRBJ2-1; TRBD2 matches at 10 bases. J lost 7 bases, V lost 10 bases, and 10 bases had no gene match. This CDR3 has 14 amino acids. From germline, CDR1 is LNHDA and CDR2 SQIVND (reference sequence). DNA of the CDR3: TGTGCCATCTCGAGCGGGGGGGGGAGGAATGAGCAGTTCTTC. Translating it yields CAISSGGGRNEQFF.

CDR3: CASSVGFGLATTDTQYF. As DNA, the CDR3 is TGTGCCAGCAGCGTAGGTTTTGGGCTAGCGACCACAGATACGCAGTATTTT. The chain is built from TRBV9 and TRBJ2-3, with D tentatively TRBD2 (6 bases). V was shortened by 0 bases and J by 2 bases, with 16 bases between the two germline ends. Germline V gene data show CDR1 as SGDLS and CDR2 as YYNGEE. There are 17 residues in the CDR3.

The CDR3 is CASSGTGIAEAFF. For the CDR3, the DNA is TGTGCCAGCAGCGGCACGGGTATCGCTGAAGCTTTCTTT. This chain uses TRBV9 with TRBJ1-1; D gene uncertain. CDR3 size: 13 residues. CDR1 is SGDLS and CDR2 is YYNGEE in the germline V gene. V lost 3 bases and J lost 6, with 12 bases in between.

V gene TRBV2 combines with J gene TRBJ1-4; TRBD1 agrees at 9 bases. The CDR3 runs 16 residues. CDR1 is SNHLY and CDR2 is FYNNEI in the germline V gene. V shed 5 bases and J 7 bases; nucleotides not matched to a gene: 11. The CDR3 here is CASSFITGGRGEKLFF. The CDR3 nucleotides are TGTGCCAGCAGTTTTATAACAGGGGGCAGAGGTGAAAAACTGTTTTTT.

There are a few counts of this clone. The CDR3 sequence: CASSQDFGLAGGAGELFF. DNA for the CDR3: TGCGCCAGCAGCCAAGATTTCGGGCTAGCGGGGGGGGCAGGGGAGCTGTTTTTT. The gene calls are TRBV4-1 and TRBJ2-2; TRBD2 matches 12 bases. The CDR3 is 18 amino acids. Germline V gene data show CDR1 as MGHRA and CDR2 as YSYEKL. V dropped 0 bases and J dropped 8; count of bases not matched to a gene: 10.

This clone was detected a few times. The chain couples TRBV14 to TRBJ2-4; 7 bases match TRBD2. The germline V gene encodes CDR1 SGHDN and CDR2 FVKESK. CDR3 length: 16 amino acids. The junction had 3 bases not matched to a gene; V was cut back by 0 bases and J by 1 base. Written as DNA, the CDR3 is TGTGCCAGCAGCCAAGAAGTGGGGGGGGCCAAAAACATTCAGTACTTC. Translating it yields CASSQEVGGAKNIQYF.

The V gene is TRBV28, the J gene TRBJ2-2; TRBD1 matches 9 bases. V gave up 3 bases and J gave up 6 bases; unmatched junction bases: 5. Germline V gene sequence: CDR1 MDHEN, CDR2 SYDVKM. This CDR3 is 15 amino acids long. CDR3 sequence reads: CASSFGDRVAGELFF. As DNA, the CDR3 is TGTGCCAGCAGTTTCGGGGACAGGGTTGCCGGGGAGCTGTTTTTT.

V and J are TRBV2 and TRBJ1-1; the match to TRBD1 covers 10 bases. Germline lookup yields CDR1 SNHLY and CDR2 FYNNEI. The V gene end was trimmed by 6 bases and the J gene end by 6 bases; junction bases not matched to a gene: 7. The CDR3 runs 14 residues. In DNA, the CDR3 is TGTGCCAGCAGACCTGACAGGGGGCGTGCTGAAGCTTTCTTT. Its protein is CASRPDRGRAEAFF.

The rearrangement uses TRBV6-6 and TRBJ1-5; D gene unclear. The germline CDR1 and CDR2 sequences are MNHNY and SVGAGI (reference sequence). The CDR3 length is 13 residues. V was shortened by 5 bases and J by 4 bases, with 9 bases between the two germline ends. The CDR3 region has the DNA TGTGCCAGCAGTCAACTTATGAATCAGCCCCAGCATTTT. Protein product: CASSQLMNQPQHF.

This chain uses TRBV5-4 with TRBJ1-1; a possible D gene is TRBD1 (5 bases). V lost 5 bases, J lost 4 bases, and 15 bases lay in between. The germline CDR1 and CDR2 sequences are SGHNT and YYREEE (reference sequence). This CDR3 spans 14 amino acids. The CDR3 loop reads CASRGGDLGTEAFF. Here the CDR3 DNA reads TGTGCCAGCAGGGGGGGAGATCTTGGCACTGAAGCTTTCTTT.

The chain joins TRBV15 to TRBJ2-5; 10 bases are shared with TRBD1. Judging by the DNA end, TRBJ2-7 fits better; the J call may be wrong. The CDR3 is 16 amino acids. Germline CDR1 and CDR2: LNHNV and YYDKDF (reference sequence). The CDR3 here is CATSRGRTGGMDEQYF. CDR3 nucleotides: TGTGCCACCAGCAGGGGGCGGACAGGGGGGATGGACGAGCAGTACTTC.

The J gene is TRBJ1-2, the V gene TRBV7-9; maybe TRBD1 (5 bases). CDR3 size: 15 residues. Trimming pared 0 bases from V and 2 bases from J, leaving 10 bases between. Germline V gives CDR1 SEHNR, CDR2 FQNEAQ (reference sequence). The CDR3 DNA follows: TGTGCCAGCAGCTTAGCCCAGGGCAGCAACTATGGCTACACCTTC. Residues: CASSLAQGSNYGYTF.

Only a few counts were recorded for this clone. This sequence joins TRBV7-9 and TRBJ2-1; the match to TRBD2 covers 8 bases. After removal of 6 bases from V and 3 bases from J, the junction contained 16 bases not matched to a gene. The CDR3 has 18 residues. The germline V gene has CDR1 SEHNR and CDR2 FQNEAQ (reference sequence). CDR3 sequence: CASSSLGGAGGRYNEQFF. The CDR3 DNA reads TGTGCCAGCAGTTCCTTGGGCGGGGCGGGGGGACGCTACAATGAGCAGTTCTTC.

A few counts support this clone. The rearrangement joins TRBV18 to TRBJ1-2, with D tentatively TRBD1 (5 bases). Germline-derived CDR1 and CDR2 are KGHSH and LQKENI. V lost 2 bases, J lost 4 bases, and 17 bases lay in between. The CDR3 consists of 16 residues. The CDR3 nucleotides are TGTGCCAGCTCACCATTCGAGGCGGGGCCGAGCTATGGCTACACCTTC. It specifies CASSPFEAGPSYGYTF.

V is TRBV9 and J is TRBJ2-1, with D maybe TRBD2 (6 bases). Per the germline V gene, CDR1 is SGDLS and CDR2 is YYNGEE. V was clipped by 4 bases and J by 7 bases, with 21 bases between them. The CDR3 runs to 16 residues. The CDR3 DNA follows: TGTGCCAGCAGCCTAGGGACTGTCCCCGCTTGGAATGAGCAGTTCTTC. Protein product: CASSLGTVPAWNEQFF.

This rearrangement joins TRBV7-9 to TRBJ1-2; D gene ambiguous. The germline V gene has CDR1 SEHNR and CDR2 FQNEAQ (reference sequence). The CDR3 is made up of 16 amino acids. Trimming removed 3 bases from V and 6 bases from J, with 20 bases in between. For the CDR3, the DNA is TGTGCCAGCAGCTTTGCCCAGTCCCTAACTATAGATGGCTACACCTTC. This gives the protein CASSFAQSLTIDGYTF.

The chain carries TRBV6-5 and TRBJ1-4; D unresolved. Germline assignment: CDR1 MNHEY and CDR2 SVGAGI. V gave up 0 bases and J gave up 4 bases, with 6 bases separating them. The CDR3 covers 14 residues. In DNA, the CDR3 is TGTGCCAGCAGTTACTCACGCAGTAATGAAAAACTGTTTTTT. This gives the protein CASSYSRSNEKLFF.

This clone was detected only a few times. The chain is built from TRBV7-2 and TRBJ2-1, with D hard to call. V lost 6 bases, J lost 4 bases, and 4 bases lay in between. The length of the CDR3 is 11 residues. Germline V gene sequence: CDR1 SGHTA, CDR2 FQGNSA. The CDR3, as DNA: TGTGCCAGCAGTCGGTACAATGAGCAGTTCTTC. It translates to CASSRYNEQFF.

This chain joins TRBV7-9 and TRBJ1-4; D possibly corresponds to TRBD1 (6 bases). Trimming pared 4 bases from V and 2 bases from J, leaving 17 bases between. Germline CDR1 SEHNR, CDR2 FQNEAQ (reference sequence). This CDR3 has 17 residues. CDR3 bases: TGTGCCAGCAGCTCGTCAAGTGAGGGGGGGACTAATGAAAAACTGTTTTTT. Its translation is CASSSSSEGGTNEKLFF.

V gene TRBV7-2 combines with J gene TRBJ2-5; D is possibly TRBD2 (6 bases). Per the germline V gene, CDR1 is SGHTA and CDR2 is FQGNSA. The CDR3 extends over 13 amino acids. V lost 3 bases to trimming and J lost 5 bases, with 10 bases between them. CDR3 protein: CASSFGGRETQYF. The CDR3 coding sequence is TGTGCCAGCAGCTTTGGAGGGAGGGAGACCCAGTACTTC.